These 14 T cell receptor beta chains share one sample of origin, sequenced in a study of beta chain features in type 1 diabetes. Study-wide points: Shorter TCRB CDR3s, moderately but significantly so, were found in Type 1 diabetes patients in all four CD4+ subsets.

Their antigens are not known. Reverse transcription of all isolated RNA meant that expressed TCRB transcripts were sequenced. TCRdb's table, derived via immunoSEQ multiplex PCR, lists solely in-frame clones and lacks some. The sample holds more than 200,000 clones, 16% seen once. The sequenced sample consisted of naive CD4+ T cells from blood. Receptor source: a man aged 25-40 years with type 1 diabetes.

The chain joins TRBV7-9 to TRBJ2-3; 7 bases line up with TRBD1. Germline CDR1 reads SEHNR; CDR2 reads FQNEAQ (reference sequence). V lost 5 bases to trimming and J lost 0 bases; unmatched junction nucleotides: 5. This CDR3 is 15 amino acids long. Here the CDR3 reads CASSEGTASTDTQYF. The DNA of the CDR3 is TGTGCCAGCAGCGAAGGGACAGCGAGCACAGATACGCAGTATTTT.

The V gene is TRBV4-3, the J gene TRBJ2-7; TRBD1 agrees at 9 bases. This CDR3 has 13 amino acids. Unmatched junction bases numbered 0, after V lost 1 base and J lost 5 bases. CDR1 LGHNA and CDR2 YSLEER come from the germline V gene. The CDR3 loop reads CASSQGTGDEQYF. The CDR3 DNA is TGCGCCAGCAGCCAAGGGACAGGGGACGAGCAGTACTTC.

The chain has TRBV9 and TRBJ1-2; TRBD1 aligns across 7 bases. The CDR3 runs to 16 residues. Germline V CDR1 and CDR2: SGDLS, YYNGEE. Losses at the gene ends were 3 bases for V and 4 bases for J; bases not matched to a gene: 12. CDR3 sequence (DNA): TGTGCCAGCAGCGCCCTCAGGGGGGGTAAAGGCTATGGCTACACCTTC. Translation: CASSALRGGKGYGYTF.

This clone has more than one count but fewer than ten. The V gene is TRBV7-9, the J gene TRBJ2-7; no definite D call. The CDR3 totals 15 residues. Trimming removed 3 bases at V and 0 bases at J, with 12 bases between. CDR1 SEHNR and CDR2 FQNEAQ come from the germline V gene (reference sequence). CDR3 protein: CASSFPAEGSYEQYF. CDR3 coding DNA: TGTGCCAGCAGCTTCCCGGCTGAAGGCTCCTACGAGCAGTACTTC. The variable domain in full, completed from reference TRBV7-9 and TRBJ2-7, reads DTGVSQNPRHKITKRGQNVTFRCDPISEHNRLYWYRQTLGQGPEFLTYFQNEAQLEKSRLLSDRFSAERPKGSFSTLEIQRTEQGDSAMYLCASSFPAEGSYEQYFGPGTRLTVT.

This rearrangement joins TRBV2 to TRBJ2-3, with unresolved D. The CDR3 is made up of 12 amino acids. V was pared by 6 bases and J by 3 bases, with 7 bases between. In germline, CDR1 is SNHLY, CDR2 FYNNEI. CDR3 region: CASRLETDTQYF. Here the CDR3 DNA reads TGTGCCAGCAGACTGGAGACAGATACGCAGTATTTT.

This clone has more than one count but fewer than ten. This sequence joins TRBV7-2 and TRBJ2-1; D gene ambiguous. Trimming pared 5 bases from V and 6 bases from J, leaving 11 bases between. The CDR3 consists of 13 residues. Germline values: CDR1 SGHTA, CDR2 FQGNSA. CDR3 region: CASSPGRGNEQFF. For the CDR3, the DNA is TGTGCCAGCAGCCCTGGAAGAGGCAATGAGCAGTTCTTC.

The CDR3 sequence is CASSVASRTYNEQFF. CDR3 in DNA: TGTGCCAGCAGCGTAGCTAGCCGCACCTACAATGAGCAGTTCTTC. The V gene is TRBV9, the J gene TRBJ2-1, with a weak D call TRBD2 (5 bases). V dropped 0 bases and J dropped 2 bases, with 9 bases sitting between them. Per germline, CDR1 SGDLS and CDR2 YYNGEE. The CDR3 is 15 residues long. Combining the CDR3 with reference TRBV9 and TRBJ2-1 gives the whole variable domain DSGVTQTPKHLITATGQRVTLRCSPRSGDLSVYWYQQSLDQGLQFLIQYYNGEERAKGNILERFSAQQFPDLHSELNLSSLELGDSALYFCASSVASRTYNEQFFGPGTRLTVL.

The chain uses TRBV7-9 and TRBJ2-3, with TRBD1 matching 7 bases. The germline V gene encodes CDR1 SEHNR and CDR2 FQNEAQ (reference sequence). The CDR3 length is 12 residues. V was clipped by 4 bases and J by 10 bases; unmatched bases: 5. The CDR3 DNA sequence: TGTGCCAGCAGCTCAAACAGGGGAGCGCAGTATTTT. Translating it yields CASSSNRGAQYF.

Only a few counts were recorded for this clone. V usage is TRBV27 and J usage is TRBJ2-5; D is unclear. V was clipped by 3 bases and J by 1 base, with 9 bases between them. The CDR3 length is 14 residues. Germline loops: CDR1 MNHEY, CDR2 SMNVEV (reference sequence). The CDR3 reads CASSFRRTQETQYF. CDR3 bases: TGTGCCAGCAGTTTCCGACGGACCCAAGAGACCCAGTACTTC.

As to this clone: Other DNA sequences within the sample encode an identical CDR3. V gene TRBV30 combines with J gene TRBJ2-5; TRBD2 is a possible D gene (5 bases). Between the trimmed V and J ends, which lost 0 bases and 4 bases, there was a span of 9 bases. This CDR3 comprises 13 residues. The germline gives CDR1 GTSNPN, CDR2 SVGIG (reference sequence). CDR3 in DNA: TGTGCCTGGAGTGTGAGGGTAGGAGAGACCCAGTACTTC. Protein product: CAWSVRVGETQYF.

This chain uses TRBV5-1 with TRBJ1-1; possible D gene TRBD1, 6 bases. CDR1 and CDR2 (germline): SGHRS, YFSETQ. There are 14 residues in the CDR3. The V gene lost 0 bases and the J gene lost 7 bases, with 13 bases spanning the gap. CDR3: CASSLGQVEHEAFF. DNA for the CDR3: TGCGCCAGCAGCTTGGGACAGGTCGAACATGAAGCTTTCTTT.

This clone came up a few times. V is TRBV21-1 and J is TRBJ2-7; TRBD1, the table's D call, lacks a check against the DNA. TRBV21-1 is a pseudogene segment. The CDR3 length is 17 residues. This CDR3 reads CASSKALQQGAFYEQYF. The CDR3 nucleotides read TGTGCCAGCAGCAAAGCGTTGCAACAGGGGGCCTTCTACGAGCAGTACTTC.

The rearrangement uses TRBV10-2 and TRBJ2-1; 11 nucleotides match TRBD2. The trim removed 9 bases at V and 7 bases at J, leaving 5 bases unmatched. The CDR3 has 13 residues. Germline values: CDR1 WSHSY, CDR2 SAAADI. CDR3 bases: TGCGCCAGTTTAGCGGGAGGGGGGAATGAGCAGTTCTTC. This gives the protein CASLAGGGNEQFF.

The chain joins TRBV7-8 to TRBJ2-7, with unresolved D. Germline assignment: CDR1 SGHVS and CDR2 FQNEAQ. This CDR3 is built from 17 residues. V was pared by 5 bases and J by 4 bases, with 24 bases between. CDR3 DNA sequence: TGTGCCAGCAGCGCCGGACCCGGCAGATCAACTTCGTACGAGCAGTACTTC. It is translated as CASSAGPGRSTSYEQYF.